This T cell receptor (beta chain) was documented in a study of PD-1 blockade in classical Hodgkin lymphoma. Some clones are missing from TCRdb's copy, which holds only in-frame ones; the method was immunoSEQ multiplex PCR. The data hold about 24,000 clones, with more than 65% observed a single time. The CDR3 runs to 15 residues. CDR1 is MNHEY, CDR2 SVGAGI, per germline. V was clipped by 2 bases and J by 3 bases; unmatched bases: 3. Every patient was affected by relapse after autologous stem cell transplantation, while exposure to brentuximab vedotin was not uniform. The chain employs TRBV6-5 and TRBJ2-4; the match to TRBD1 covers 8 bases. This TCR was sampled from a human donor with classical Hodgkin lymphoma. Sequenced here: peripheral blood mononuclear cells (PBMCs), sampled at baseline. The CDR3 DNA follows: TGTGCCAGCAGTTACGGACAGGGAATCAAAAACATTCAGTACTTC. Translated: CASSYGQGIKNIQYF.